One and the same sample provided the 9 T cell receptor beta chains below, sequenced in a study of cytomegalovirus exposure and HLA in healthy donors. PCR involved 60 Vbeta and 13 Jbeta primers. Assay: immunoSEQ multiplex PCR; the TCRdb copy retains only in-frame clones and omits some. The sample has approximately 190,000 clones, 81% seen once. The material sequenced was PBMCs. The receptors shown here come from a man between 45 and 60 years old in good health and CMV-seronegative.

The chain recombines TRBV5-4 with TRBJ2-1; unclear D gene. This CDR3 is 13 amino acids long. V lost 3 bases and J 6 bases, leaving 10 bases between the germline ends. Germline V gene data show CDR1 as SGHNT and CDR2 as YYREEE (reference sequence). DNA of the CDR3: TGTGCCAGCAGCTCCTCCTTTCGCAATGAGCAGTTCTTC. Amino acids: CASSSSFRNEQFF.

V and J are TRBV29-1 and TRBJ2-3; perhaps TRBD2 as D (5 bases). The V end lost 0 bases, the J end lost 7 bases, and 17 bases lay between the germline ends. Germline V gene lookup returns CDR1 SQVTM and CDR2 ANQGSEA. This CDR3 contains 15 residues. For the CDR3, the DNA is TGCAGCGTTGAAGATCGGAGGCAGGCTTCGAATACGCAGTATTTT. Protein product: CSVEDRRQASNTQYF.

The genes are TRBV15 and TRBJ2-7; the match to TRBD1 covers 8 bases. J lost 5 bases, V lost 5 bases, and 8 bases had no gene match. The CDR3 length is 14 residues. Per the germline V gene, CDR1 is LNHNV and CDR2 is YYDKDF (reference sequence). The CDR3 region is CATSARTGMDEQYF. CDR3 DNA: TGTGCCACCAGCGCCCGGACAGGGATGGACGAGCAGTACTTC.

Relative to its sample, this clone is medium-sized. The conserved phenylalanine or tryptophan is not found at the CDR3 terminus, so this likely reflects a read error. The DNA is omitted, as the CDR3 cannot be located on it reliably, and the CDR3 follows TCRdb's listing. The chain couples TRBV15 to TRBJ1-1; the DNA was not used to check the table's D call, TRBD1. The germline V gene encodes CDR1 LNHNV and CDR2 YYDKDF (reference sequence). Including both end residues, the CDR3 is 13 amino acids long. The CDR3 protein is CATSRGTGGKLVI.

The chain links TRBV7-3 to TRBJ2-7; TRBD1 might be the D (5 bases). V shed 5 bases and J shed 2 bases, with 19 bases lying between them. The CDR3 runs 16 residues. Germline V gene data show CDR1 as SGHTA and CDR2 as FQGTGA. This CDR3 reads CASSPTETLVPYEQYF. The CDR3 coding sequence is TGTGCCAGCAGCCCGACAGAAACTCTGGTCCCCTACGAGCAGTACTTC.

This clone has just a few counts. The CDR3 DNA sequence: TGTGCCAGCAGTGGCCTCATGTCAGGCAATGAGCAGTTCTTC. It translates to CASSGLMSGNEQFF. This chain links TRBV6-5 with TRBJ2-1; no definite D call. V was cut by 5 bases and J by 6 bases, with 14 bases left in between. Germline loops: CDR1 MNHEY, CDR2 SVGAGI. The CDR3 runs to 14 residues.

The CDR3 region is CSVVMSSYNEQFF. The CDR3, as DNA: TGCAGCGTCGTTATGAGCTCCTACAATGAGCAGTTCTTC. The V gene is TRBV29-1, the J gene TRBJ2-1; D is uncertain. The germline V gene has CDR1 SQVTM and CDR2 ANQGSEA. V was clipped by 6 bases and J by 0 bases, with 9 bases between them. The CDR3 length is 13 residues.

The rearrangement uses TRBV4-1 and TRBJ2-2, with 7 bases that match TRBD1. CDR1 and CDR2 from the germline V gene are MGHRA and YSYEKL. The J segment lost 6 bases and the V segment lost 0 bases, leaving 10 bases of the junction unmatched. This CDR3 is 17 amino acids long. The CDR3 protein is CASSQEEVTGWSGELFF. The CDR3 bases are TGCGCCAGCAGCCAAGAGGAGGTGACAGGGTGGTCCGGGGAGCTGTTTTTT.

V and J are TRBV6-1 and TRBJ1-4, with 8 bases identical to TRBD1. This CDR3 contains 15 residues. V was clipped by 7 bases and J by 2 bases; unmatched bases: 6. CDR1 MNHNS and CDR2 SASEGT come from the germline V gene. The CDR3 DNA reads TGTGCCAGCACACTCGGGGACAGGACTAATGAAAAACTGTTTTTT. This gives the protein CASTLGDRTNEKLFF.